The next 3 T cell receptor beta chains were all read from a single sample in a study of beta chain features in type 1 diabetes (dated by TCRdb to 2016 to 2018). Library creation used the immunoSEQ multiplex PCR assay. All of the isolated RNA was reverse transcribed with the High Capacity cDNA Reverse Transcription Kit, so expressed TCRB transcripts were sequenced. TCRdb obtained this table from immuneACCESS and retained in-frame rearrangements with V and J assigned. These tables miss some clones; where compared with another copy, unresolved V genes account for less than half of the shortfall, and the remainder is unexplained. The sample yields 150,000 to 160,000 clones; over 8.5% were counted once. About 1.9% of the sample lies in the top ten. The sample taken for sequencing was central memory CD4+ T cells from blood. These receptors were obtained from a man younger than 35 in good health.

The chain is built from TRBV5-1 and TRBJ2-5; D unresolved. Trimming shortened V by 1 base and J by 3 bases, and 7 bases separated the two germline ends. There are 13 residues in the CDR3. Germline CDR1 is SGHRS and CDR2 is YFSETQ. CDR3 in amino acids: CASSLRQKETQYF. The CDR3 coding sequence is TGCGCCAGCAGCTTGCGGCAGAAAGAGACCCAGTACTTC.

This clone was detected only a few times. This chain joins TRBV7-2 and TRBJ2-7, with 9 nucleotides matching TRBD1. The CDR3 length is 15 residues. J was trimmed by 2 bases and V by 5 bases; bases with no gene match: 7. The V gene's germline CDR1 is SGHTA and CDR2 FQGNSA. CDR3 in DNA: TGTGCCAGCAGCCTGCGCGGGGACAGGGCCTACGAGCAGTACTTC. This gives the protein CASSLRGDRAYEQYF.

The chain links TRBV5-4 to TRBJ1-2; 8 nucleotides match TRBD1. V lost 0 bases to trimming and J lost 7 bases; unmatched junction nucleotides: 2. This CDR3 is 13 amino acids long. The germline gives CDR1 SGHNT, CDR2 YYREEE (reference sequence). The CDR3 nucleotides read TGTGCCAGCAGCTTGGCAGGGGGCCGTGGCTACACCTTC. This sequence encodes CASSLAGGRGYTF.